The rows below give T cell receptor beta chains drawn from one sample of a study of T cell responses to AZD1222 COVID-19 vaccine. TCRdb's copy holds only in-frame clones and misses some; the assay was immunoSEQ multiplex PCR. The sample holds 250,000 to 300,000 clones, around 92% seen once. Sequences were derived from peripheral blood, sampled 28 days after the second AZD1222 dose. The receptors were gathered from an adult who received the AZD1222 COVID-19 vaccine. CDR3s include the opening cysteine and the closing phenylalanine or tryptophan. The order of the fields is J gene, V gene, CDR3 protein.

TRBJ2-7 | TRBV27 | CASSLSAPGSGLEQYF
TRBJ2-7 | TRBV27 | CASSKRGDRAQEQYF
TRBJ2-2 | TRBV19 | CASRYRATGELFF
TRBJ1-6 | TRBV3-1/TRBV3-2 | CASSDEAANSPLHF
TRBJ1-4 | TRBV5-6 | CASSLVSDEKLFF
TRBJ2-1 | TRBV4-3 | CASSRGRENRAYNEQFF
TRBJ1-2 | TRBV29-1 | CSVPGGRRYGYTF
TRBJ1-2 | TRBV27 | CATTYRLGYTF
TRBJ2-7 | TRBV7-2 | CASSQGAAHAEQYF
TRBJ2-7 | TRBV5-6 | CASSLSGTSTAQYF
TRBJ2-1 | TRBV7-3 | CASSLMGGSGSPEQFF
TRBJ2-1 | TRBV19 | CASTLAGTSDPYNEQFF
TRBJ1-2 | TRBV4-1 | CASSQGQGYGYTF
TRBJ1-4 | TRBV10-3 | CAISPQRGGGTGREKLFF
TRBJ2-3 | TRBV5-1 | CASSPAGSVHTQYF
TRBJ1-2 | TRBV12-3/TRBV12-4 | CASSLAGQNGYTF
TRBJ2-7 | TRBV5-8 | CASSLDRNYEQYF
TRBJ1-4 | TRBV28 | CASSIRQARGEKLFF
TRBJ2-3 | TRBV5-8 | CASSLGRGGTDTQYF
TRBJ2-3 | TRBV5-4 | CASSLRLAGGTDTQYF
TRBJ2-2 | TRBV7-3 | CASSLTGASVYTGELFF
TRBJ1-3 | TRBV6-6 | CASSYFRGSGNTIYF
TRBJ2-2 | TRBV9 | CASSVMTGDNTGELFF
TRBJ2-5 | TRBV7-9 | CASSFDEGGDQETQYF
TRBJ2-3 | TRBV5-1 | CASSLSIGDTDTQYF
TRBJ1-2 | TRBV15 | CATSRDEGGYGYTF
TRBJ1-2 | TRBV9 | CASSVEAAPYYGYTF
TRBJ2-7 | TRBV11-2 | CASSPLTVSSYEQYF
TRBJ2-3 | TRBV7-2 | CASSSASGRFGDTQYF
TRBJ2-7 | TRBV28 | CASSLTATYEQYF
TRBJ1-5 | TRBV4-1 | CASRDRGGNQPQHF
TRBJ1-2 | TRBV18 | CASSSMGAFDYGYTF
TRBJ1-5 | TRBV6-5 | CASGDLIQPQHF
TRBJ1-4 | TRBV19 | CASSQGVAEKLFF
TRBJ2-2 | TRBV28 | CAIGAAKRELFF
TRBJ2-1 | TRBV12-3/TRBV12-4 | CASSLNGGLQQFF
TRBJ1-1 | TRBV6-5 | CASSKGQGARTEAFF
TRBJ1-1 | TRBV5-1 | CASSLDLPQGSEAFF
TRBJ2-7 | TRBV27 | CASSLSPISSYEQYF
TRBJ2-1 | TRBV4-2 | CASSQASGTYNEQFF
TRBJ1-6 | TRBV28 | CASSSGSPTGNSPLHF
TRBJ1-2 | TRBV10-3 | CAISESASVYGYTF
TRBJ2-7 | TRBV3-1/TRBV3-2 | CASSQGGGTGGNGEQYF
TRBJ2-1 | TRBV7-2 | CASSLLGGLARTSYNEQFF
TRBJ1-1 | TRBV10-3 | CAISGEMNTEAFF
TRBJ2-3 | TRBV5-1 | CASSLELARSDTQYF